Listed here are 6 T cell receptor beta chains from one sample, sequenced in a study of graft-versus-host responses after intestinal transplantation. Sequencing was performed with immunoSEQ multiplex PCR; in TCRdb, only in-frame clones are kept and a portion is missing. Here the sample spans tens of thousands of clones, approximately 94% being singletons. Antigens of these TCRs are unknown. The sample consisted of unstimulated CD4+ T cells sorted from spleen or lymph node cells, taken before transplant. The receptors were sampled from a human donor who was the organ donor for an intestinal transplant.

The CDR3 nucleotides read TGTGCCATCAGTGCCCTATCTTGGAGCACAGATACGCAGTATTTT. It encodes CAISALSWSTDTQYF. The chain has TRBV10-3 and TRBJ2-3; D remains unclear. With 4 bases removed from V and 0 bases from J, the gap between germline ends came to 11 bases. The CDR3 covers 15 residues. Looked up from germline, CDR1 is ENHRY and CDR2 is SYGVKD.

This clone was recorded once. The chain employs TRBV6-6 and TRBJ1-4, with a weak D call TRBD1 (5 bases). V lost 5 bases to trimming and J lost 3 bases, with 13 bases between them. Germline CDR1 is MNHNY and CDR2 is SVGAGI (reference sequence). The CDR3 contains 15 residues. The DNA of the CDR3 is TGTGCCAGCAGTCACACCCAGGGATCTAATGAAAAACTGTTTTTT. It codes for CASSHTQGSNEKLFF.

The CDR3 loop is CAWSKPGGYNEQFF. The DNA for the CDR3 is TGTGCCTGGAGTAAACCCGGGGGTTACAATGAGCAGTTCTTC. The rearrangement uses TRBV30 and TRBJ2-1, with a tentative D call TRBD2 (6 bases). Trimming removed 2 bases from V and 4 bases from J, with 12 bases in between. This CDR3 contains 14 residues. Germline loops: CDR1 GTSNPN, CDR2 SVGIG (reference sequence).

This chain joins TRBV2 and TRBJ2-7; no firm D call. The V and J ends lost 7 bases and 3 bases respectively, with 7 bases between them. The CDR3 extends over 11 amino acids. Germline V gene sequence: CDR1 SNHLY, CDR2 FYNNEI. The CDR3 loop reads CASIHNYEQYF. For the CDR3, the DNA is TGTGCCAGCATCCATAACTACGAGCAGTACTTC.

The V call is TRBV19, the J call TRBJ2-7; 7 bases are a match to TRBD2. This CDR3 has 14 amino acids. The germline CDR1 and CDR2 sequences are LNHDA and SQIVND (reference sequence). The ends lost 3 bases at V and 2 bases at J; junction bases unmatched: 4. CDR3 sequence: CASSISRGTYEQYF. CDR3 DNA: TGTGCCAGTAGTATTTCGCGGGGGACCTACGAGCAGTACTTC.

The chain has TRBV18 and TRBJ1-1; TRBD1 is a possible D gene (6 bases). V dropped 3 bases and J dropped 4 bases, with 9 bases sitting between them. In germline, CDR1 is KGHSH, CDR2 LQKENI. The CDR3 is 13 residues long. The CDR3 bases are TGTGCCAGCTCACCCCAGGGGTCCACTGAAGCTTTCTTT. Its translation is CASSPQGSTEAFF.